The 24 T cell receptor beta chains below were found in one sample sequenced in a study of T cells in Graves' hyperthyroidism and ophthalmopathy. The source material, RNA transcripts, was used to amplify TCR beta CDR3 regions. First-round RT-PCR of the TCR CDR3 relied on the HTBI primer set. TCRdb redid the calling of the multiplex PCR reads with MiXCR, one entry per CDR3 protein. The data hold nearly 750,000 distinct CDR3 sequences, with approximately 36% observed a single time. The sample comprised blood. The receptors come from a woman aged 40 to 49 with Graves' hyperthyroidism.

This clonotype was recorded many times. V is TRBV20-1 and J is TRBJ2-5, with TRBD2 as a possible D gene (6 bases). Germline V gene data show CDR1 as DFQATT and CDR2 as SNEGSKA (reference sequence). Trimming shortened V by 0 bases and J by 1 base, and 12 bases separated the two germline ends. The CDR3 has 15 amino acids. In DNA form, the CDR3 reads TGCAGTGCTAGAGATAGGGCGGGGATCCAAGAGACCCAGTACTTC. Translation: CSARDRAGIQETQYF.

The sample holds a few counts of this clonotype. This sequence joins TRBV12-3 or TRBV12-4 and TRBJ2-7; D is uncertain. The CDR3 has 15 amino acids. The V gene lost 1 base and the J gene lost 5 bases, with 15 bases spanning the gap. The CDR3 here is CASSLDLGSLNEQYF. As DNA, the CDR3 is TGTGCCAGCAGTTTAGACCTCGGGTCGCTTAACGAGCAGTACTTC.

This clonotype was seen only a few times. The V call is TRBV4-3, the J call TRBJ1-4; D is perhaps TRBD1 (5 bases). The CDR3 runs to 16 residues. Germline V CDR1 and CDR2: LGHNA, YSLEER. Trimming took 5 bases from V and 4 from J, leaving 17 bases between them. The DNA of the CDR3 is TGCGCCAGCAGCTTTCGTACAGGTGTCGGTAATGAAAAACTGTTTTTT. This codes for CASSFRTGVGNEKLFF.

This clonotype came up many times. V gene TRBV10-3 combines with J gene TRBJ2-2; 8 bases fit TRBD1. This CDR3 has 15 residues. The trim removed 5 bases at V and 5 bases at J, leaving 7 bases unmatched. Germline CDR1 and CDR2: ENHRY and SYGVKD. CDR3 protein: CAISQQGEETGELFF. CDR3 coding DNA: TGTGCCATCAGTCAACAGGGGGAAGAGACCGGGGAGCTGTTTTTT.

This clonotype was counted only a few times. The chain employs TRBV4-2 and TRBJ2-7; 11 nucleotides align to TRBD2. Unmatched junction bases numbered 4, after V lost 0 bases and J lost 6 bases. The germline V gene has CDR1 LGHNA and CDR2 YNFKEQ. There are 15 residues in the CDR3. The DNA for the CDR3 is TGTGCCAGCAGCCAAGAGCGACTAGCGGGGCTCGAGCAGTACTTC. This gives the protein CASSQERLAGLEQYF.

Many counts were recorded for this clonotype. The chain joins TRBV15 to TRBJ1-6; D possibly corresponds to TRBD1 (5 bases). This CDR3 has 15 amino acids. V was shortened by 4 bases and J by 10 bases, with 17 bases between the two germline ends. Germline V CDR1 and CDR2: LNHNV, YYDKDF (reference sequence). CDR3 sequence: CATSIPGAAGSPLHF. CDR3 DNA sequence: TGTGCCACCAGCATTCCCGGGGCCGCGGGGTCACCCCTCCACTTT.

J is TRBJ2-3 and V is TRBV15; perhaps TRBD2 as D (6 bases). V gave up 0 bases and J gave up 3 bases, with 13 bases separating them. CDR1 is LNHNV, CDR2 YYDKDF, per germline (reference sequence). The CDR3 length is 16 residues. DNA of the CDR3: TGTGCCACCAGCAGAGATATGGGGGGAAATACAGATACGCAGTATTTT. Residues: CATSRDMGGNTDTQYF.

In this sample, this clonotype turned up once. Being one base from a much bigger clone, this may be a read error. The chain couples TRBV20-1 to TRBJ2-7; 9 bases match TRBD2. This CDR3 spans 14 amino acids. Trimming took 3 bases from V and 6 from J; bases not matched to a gene: 9. Germline values: CDR1 DFQATT, CDR2 SNEGSKA (reference sequence). CDR3: CSASDQGTSSEQYF. Here the CDR3 DNA reads TGCAGTGCTAGCGATCAAGGGACTAGCAGCGAGCAGTACTTC.

The chain recombines TRBV19 with TRBJ2-7; 10 positions match TRBD2. The germline V gene encodes CDR1 LNHDA and CDR2 SQIVND (reference sequence). V was clipped by 5 bases and J by 1 base; unmatched bases: 11. The CDR3 sequence is 17 residues long. The CDR3 DNA reads TGTGCCAGTAGTCCTAGGACTAGCGGCATATCATCCTACGAGCAGTACTTC. Its protein product is CASSPRTSGISSYEQYF. The full variable domain, rest sourced from reference TRBV19 and TRBJ2-7, is DGGITQSPKYLFRKEGQNVTLSCEQNLNHDAMYWYRQDPGQGLRLIYYSQIVNDFQKGDIAEGYSVSREKKESFPLTVTSAQKNPTAFYLCASSPRTSGISSYEQYFGPGTRLTVT.

For the CDR3, the DNA is TGTGCCACCACAAGACAGGGTAGTGAAAAACTGTTTTTT. This sequence encodes CATTRQGSEKLFF. The V gene is TRBV2, the J gene TRBJ1-4, with 7 bases identical to TRBD1. V lost 10 bases to trimming and J lost 7 bases; unmatched junction nucleotides: 9. CDR1 is SNHLY, CDR2 FYNNEI, per germline. The CDR3 sequence is 13 residues long.

The count of this clonotype is one. The junction does not match germline at one end; this may be a read error. The chain carries TRBV9 and TRBJ1-1; perhaps TRBD1 as D (5 bases). The germline V gene encodes CDR1 SGDLS and CDR2 YYNGEE. The CDR3 is made up of 13 amino acids. The CDR3 DNA reads TGTACCAGCAGCTTCACAGGCGGCACTGAAGCTTTCTTT. Translating it yields CTSSFTGGTEAFF.

The chain couples TRBV7-9 to TRBJ2-7; D is uncertain. Germline lookup yields CDR1 SEHNR and CDR2 FQNEAQ (reference sequence). The CDR3 consists of 15 residues. Trimming removed 2 bases at V and 0 bases at J, with 11 bases between. The CDR3 sequence is CASSLTPGTSYEQYF. The CDR3 bases are TGTGCCAGCAGCTTAACGCCAGGAACCTCCTACGAGCAGTACTTC.

This clonotype was observed many times. V and J are TRBV20-1 and TRBJ2-7; weak D call: TRBD1 (6 bases). This CDR3 comprises 14 residues. Germline V CDR1 and CDR2: DFQATT, SNEGSKA (reference sequence). Trimming removed 3 bases from V and 2 bases from J, with 14 bases in between. In nucleotides, the CDR3 is TGCAGTGCTAGTGTCTCGGCAGGGGCCTACGAGCAGTACTTC. Translated, it gives CSASVSAGAYEQYF.

This clonotype was observed many times. The V gene is TRBV7-2, the J gene TRBJ1-2, with D hard to call. This CDR3 has 16 amino acids. Germline assignment: CDR1 SGHTA and CDR2 FQGNSA. With 1 base removed from V and 4 bases from J, the gap between germline ends came to 16 bases. The CDR3 region is CASSLGGSGSVYGYTF. CDR3 coding DNA: TGTGCCAGCAGCTTAGGAGGGTCGGGGAGCGTCTATGGCTACACCTTC.

There are a few counts of this clonotype. V gene TRBV7-2 combines with J gene TRBJ1-4; the match to TRBD1 covers 9 bases. Germline CDR1 reads SGHTA; CDR2 reads FQGNSA. The CDR3 runs to 14 residues. V dropped 5 bases and J dropped 11; count of bases not matched to a gene: 9. The CDR3 DNA is TGTGCCAGCAGCGCCGGGACAGGGATTAAGAAACTGTTTTTT. Amino acids: CASSAGTGIKKLFF. Complete variable domain (other parts from reference TRBV7-2 and TRBJ1-4): GAGVSQSPSNKVTEKGKDVELRCDPISGHTALYWYRQSLGQGLEFLIYFQGNSAPDKSGLPSDRFSAERTGGSVSTLTIQRTQQEDSAVYLCASSAGTGIKKLFFGSGTQLSVL.

Regarding this clonotype: A read error may account for a junction end that differs from germline. The chain joins TRBV7-9 to TRBJ1-6; 7 bases agree with TRBD1. Germline CDR1 reads SEHNR; CDR2 reads FQNEAQ (reference sequence). The CDR3 loop spans 15 amino acids. As DNA, the CDR3 is TGCGCCAGCAGCCCAGTCGGGACAGACAATTCACCCCTCCACTTT. Its translation is CASSPVGTDNSPLHF.

This clonotype was seen more than once but under ten times. The chain combines TRBV7-9 with TRBJ1-6; D possibly corresponds to TRBD1 (6 bases). The V end lost 3 bases, the J end lost 5 bases, and 11 bases lay between the germline ends. This CDR3 region has 15 residues. Looked up from germline, CDR1 is SEHNR and CDR2 is FQNEAQ (reference sequence). Written as DNA, the CDR3 is TGTGCCAGCAGCTTGATACAGGGAGATAATTCACCCCTCCACTTT. Encoded protein: CASSLIQGDNSPLHF.

This clonotype was counted many times. The rearrangement uses TRBV7-9 and TRBJ1-2; 9 bases are a match to TRBD1. Germline values: CDR1 SEHNR, CDR2 FQNEAQ (reference sequence). The CDR3 is 16 residues long. The V and J ends lost 8 bases and 3 bases, in that order; junction bases with no gene match: 13. The CDR3, as DNA: TGTGCCAGCTCGCGGGGACAGGGAGCCTCGGACTATGGCTACACCTTC. Amino acid sequence: CASSRGQGASDYGYTF.

As regards this clonotype: A much more abundant neighbour one base away suggests this may be a read error. The V and J genes are TRBV10-3 and TRBJ2-7; D call uncertain. CDR3 length: 15 residues. The germline V gene encodes CDR1 ENHRY and CDR2 SYGVKD. With 0 bases removed from V and 2 bases from J, the gap between germline ends came to 11 bases. The CDR3 DNA reads TGTGCCATCAGTGAGTCGACCAGGACCCCCTACGAGCAGTACTTC. Its protein product is CAISESTRTPYEQYF.

CDR3 DNA sequence: TGTGCCAGTAGTATCGGAAACACAGAGACCCAGTACTTC. Translated: CASSIGNTETQYF. This chain joins TRBV19 and TRBJ2-5; D not certain. Germline lookup yields CDR1 LNHDA and CDR2 SQIVND (reference sequence). V lost 3 bases and J lost 4, with 9 bases in between. The CDR3 is made up of 13 amino acids.

The V gene is TRBV20-1, the J gene TRBJ2-5; 8 nucleotides match TRBD2. Germline trimming cut 6 bases from V and 3 bases from J; bases unmatched to any gene: 12. The CDR3 length is 15 residues. Germline lookup yields CDR1 DFQATT and CDR2 SNEGSKA (reference sequence). The CDR3 is CSAEDGIAGKETQYF. The CDR3 bases are TGCAGTGCCGAGGACGGTATAGCGGGGAAAGAGACCCAGTACTTC.

The chain uses TRBV7-8 and TRBJ2-3; D uncertain. CDR1 SGHVS and CDR2 FQNEAQ come from the germline V gene. V was clipped by 5 bases and J by 1 base, with 13 bases between them. The CDR3 consists of 15 residues. Here the CDR3 DNA reads TGTGCCAGCAGCGTCTGGGCCTTAGGCACAGATACGCAGTATTTT. The encoded protein is CASSVWALGTDTQYF.

In this sample, this clonotype turned up once. The rearrangement joins TRBV3-1 to TRBJ1-5, with D perhaps matching TRBD1 (5 bases). The ends were cut back, 1 base at V and 1 base at J, with 8 bases in the middle. Germline V gene lookup returns CDR1 LGHDT and CDR2 YNNKEL (reference sequence). The CDR3 is 15 amino acids. The CDR3 coding sequence is TGTGCCAGCAGCCAAGCAGGGCAGAGCAATCAGCCCCAGCATTTT. Translating gives CASSQAGQSNQPQHF. Combining the CDR3 with reference TRBV3-1 and TRBJ1-5 gives the whole variable domain DTAVSQTPKYLVTQMGNDKSIKCEQNLGHDTMYWYKQDSKKFLKIMFSYNNKELIINETVPNRFSPKSPDKAHLNLHINSLELGDSAVYFCASSQAGQSNQPQHFGDGTRLSIL.

The J gene is TRBJ1-6, the V gene TRBV2; D gene uncertain. This CDR3 is 14 amino acids long. Germline CDR1 is SNHLY and CDR2 is FYNNEI. V was shortened by 8 bases and J by 7 bases, with 15 bases between the two germline ends. CDR3 protein: CASYTGTENSPLHF. CDR3 nucleotides: TGTGCCAGCTACACGGGCACGGAAAATTCACCCCTCCACTTT.